These 16 T cell receptor beta chains were sequenced from one sample in a study of graft-versus-host responses after intestinal transplantation (dated by TCRdb to the early 2020s). The time point label corresponds to: cells obtained before transplantation from donor or recipient. Their cognate antigens are unknown. Library construction relied on the immunoSEQ multiplex PCR assay. As stored in TCRdb, this immuneACCESS dataset retains in-frame rearrangements with V and J assigned. A fraction of the clones does not appear; measured against another copy, unresolved V genes explain less than half of the discrepancy, and the remainder lacks a known reason. The sample table contains 100,000 to 140,000 clones; only one count was recorded for roughly 90% of them. Clones ranked in the top ten supply less than 0.85% of the sample. The source was unstimulated CD4+ T cells sorted from spleen or lymph node cells, collected before transplant. The receptor source for this set is a human donor who was the organ donor for an intestinal transplant.

The V gene is TRBV11-2, the J gene TRBJ2-1; 11 nucleotides line up with TRBD2. CDR3 size: 16 residues. The germline V gene has CDR1 SGHAT and CDR2 FQNNGV. Trimming at V came to 6 bases and at J to 5 bases, leaving 9 bases not matched to a gene. The CDR3 here is CASSSVTSGVDNEQFF. The DNA of the CDR3 is TGTGCCAGCAGTTCCGTGACTAGCGGGGTTGACAATGAGCAGTTCTTC. Drawing the rest from reference TRBV11-2 and TRBJ2-1, the complete variable domain is EAGVAQSPRYKIIEKRQSVAFWCNPISGHATLYWYQQILGQGPKLLIQFQNNGVVDDSQLPKDRFSAERLKGVDSTLKIQPAKLEDSAVYLCASSSVTSGVDNEQFFGPGTRLTVL.

The gene calls are TRBV6-5 and TRBJ2-2, with 7 bases that match TRBD2. Germline CDR1 MNHEY, CDR2 SVGAGI. The CDR3 length is 14 residues. V was clipped by 8 bases and J by 9 bases; unmatched bases: 12. The CDR3 coding sequence is TGTGCCAGCCGGCGCCTAGCGGACCAAAGGGAGCTGTTTTTT. It translates to CASRRLADQRELFF.

The V call is TRBV19, the J call TRBJ2-2; D gene unclear. The length of the CDR3 is 17 residues. Trimming cost V 1 base and J 2 bases, with 14 bases left between them. Per germline, CDR1 LNHDA and CDR2 SQIVND (reference sequence). In nucleotides, the CDR3 is TGTGCCAGTAGTATAGCGGGTTTGCAGCCTAACACCGGGGAGCTGTTTTTT. It encodes CASSIAGLQPNTGELFF.

The genes are TRBV7-2 and TRBJ2-7; 10 nucleotides match TRBD1. Per the germline V gene, CDR1 is SGHTA and CDR2 is FQGNSA. There are 15 residues in the CDR3. After removal of 1 base from V and 2 bases from J, the junction contained 2 bases not matched to a gene. The CDR3 protein is CASSLGQGAPYEQYF. The DNA for the CDR3 is TGTGCCAGCAGCTTAGGACAGGGGGCCCCCTACGAGCAGTACTTC.

The V call is TRBV6-6, the J call TRBJ2-7; 14 bases agree with TRBD2. The CDR3 runs to 14 residues. Losses at the gene ends were 4 bases for V and 5 bases for J; bases not matched to a gene: 1. Germline loops: CDR1 MNHNY, CDR2 SVGAGI (reference sequence). The CDR3 DNA is TGTGCCAGCAGTTCGGGACTAGCGGGGGACGAGCAGTACTTC. Protein: CASSSGLAGDEQYF.

The chain couples TRBV5-1 to TRBJ2-5, with TRBD1 identical over 7 bases. Looked up from germline, CDR1 is SGHRS and CDR2 is YFSETQ. V gave up 4 bases and J gave up 4 bases; unmatched junction bases: 7. This CDR3 is 14 amino acids long. In nucleotides, the CDR3 is TGCGCCAGCAGCCCACTACAGGGGTCAGAGACCCAGTACTTC. Its protein product is CASSPLQGSETQYF.

J is TRBJ1-5 and V is TRBV19; the D is unclear. The CDR3 consists of 15 residues. Germline values: CDR1 LNHDA, CDR2 SQIVND (reference sequence). V shed 2 bases and J shed 7 bases, with 15 bases lying between them. The CDR3 is CASSITRWPGQPQHF. The CDR3 DNA reads TGTGCCAGTAGTATAACCAGGTGGCCAGGACAGCCCCAGCATTTT.

The J gene is TRBJ1-3, the V gene TRBV6-5, with D tentatively TRBD1 (6 bases). V lost 6 bases to trimming and J lost 0 bases, with 12 bases between them. CDR1 and CDR2 (germline): MNHEY, SVGAGI. The CDR3 consists of 15 residues. CDR3: CASSLDRSSGNTIYF. The DNA of the CDR3 is TGTGCCAGCAGCCTGGACAGAAGCTCTGGAAACACCATATATTTT.

The rearrangement uses TRBV5-1 and TRBJ2-1; D possibly corresponds to TRBD2 (7 bases). Germline V gene lookup returns CDR1 SGHRS and CDR2 YFSETQ. Trimming stripped 2 bases from V and 4 bases from J, with 13 bases between. The CDR3 contains 15 residues. DNA of the CDR3: TGCGCCAGCAGCTTCGGCGGGGGCCTATACAATGAGCAGTTCTTC. It specifies CASSFGGGLYNEQFF.

The chain carries TRBV6-5 and TRBJ2-6; D possibly corresponds to TRBD1 (5 bases). With 4 bases removed from V and 0 bases from J, the gap between germline ends came to 7 bases. The germline CDR1 and CDR2 sequences are MNHEY and SVGAGI. The CDR3 is 15 residues long. As DNA, the CDR3 is TGTGCCAGCAGTTCCAGGGTCTCTGGGGCCAACGTCCTGACTTTC. Encoded protein: CASSSRVSGANVLTF.

The rearrangement uses TRBV5-1 and TRBJ2-1; perhaps D is TRBD1 or TRBD2 (5 bases each). This CDR3 has 12 amino acids. V dropped 3 bases and J dropped 7 bases, with 8 bases sitting between them. Germline V lookup: CDR1 SGHRS, CDR2 YFSETQ. CDR3 bases: TGCGCCAGCAGCTGGGGGAAGAATGAGCAGTTCTTC. Translation: CASSWGKNEQFF.

Notes on this clone: One end of the junction varies from germline; a read error may be responsible. Other nucleotide sequences from this sample produce the same CDR3. The chain has TRBV18 and TRBJ2-6; a weak D match, TRBD1 (6 bases). Germline V CDR1 and CDR2: KGHSH, LQKENI. CDR3 length equals 16 residues. CDR3 sequence: CASSPLDSSGANVLTF. The CDR3 coding sequence is TGTGCCAGCTCACCCCTGGACAGCTCTGGGGCAAACGTCCTGACTTTC.

The chain carries TRBV6-1 and TRBJ1-1, with 7 bases fitting TRBD1. Germline CDR1 and CDR2: MNHNS and SASEGT. The junction had 8 bases not matched to a gene; V was cut back by 5 bases and J by 11 bases. The CDR3 is made up of 12 amino acids. The CDR3 spells CASSRQGASAFF. In DNA, the CDR3 is TGTGCCAGCAGTCGACAGGGCGCGTCGGCTTTCTTT.

This clone was recorded once. Written as DNA, the CDR3 is TGTGCCAGCAGCTCAGTAGTGAGTGAAAAACTGTTTTTT. Amino acids: CASSSVVSEKLFF. The chain carries TRBV11-3 and TRBJ1-4; no clear D. The CDR3 length is 13 residues. Trimming stripped 4 bases from V and 7 bases from J, with 10 bases between. Germline lookup yields CDR1 SGHNT and CDR2 YENEEA.

V is TRBV10-1 and J is TRBJ2-1; no clear D gene. CDR1 is WNHNN, CDR2 SYGVQD, per germline (reference sequence). The CDR3 spans 13 residues. V was cut by 4 bases and J by 9 bases, with 13 bases left in between. CDR3 residues: CASSVGGLGEQFF. The CDR3 DNA reads as TGCGCCAGCAGTGTCGGTGGTTTGGGTGAGCAGTTCTTC.

The chain's CDR3 is CASSLKAGLPETQYF. Here the CDR3 DNA reads TGTGCCAGCAGCTTAAAAGCAGGGCTGCCCGAGACCCAGTACTTC. V gene TRBV7-9 combines with J gene TRBJ2-5; a weak D match, TRBD1 (5 bases). V was shortened by 2 bases and J by 5 bases, with 15 bases between the two germline ends. The CDR3 contains 15 residues. Germline V gene lookup returns CDR1 SEHNR and CDR2 FQNEAQ (reference sequence).